This TCR beta chain is from a study of CD8 T cells in Susac syndrome. Note on this clonotype: Antigen: not known.

Unmatched junction bases numbered 6, after V lost 4 bases and J lost 6 bases. The CDR3 totals 15 residues. Germline assignment: CDR1 KGHDR and CDR2 SFDVKD. With random hexamers, reverse transcription was performed on about 0.45 to 1 ug of RNA. TCRdb passed the immunoSEQ multiplex PCR reads through MiXCR, listing each CDR3 protein once. The sample records tens of thousands of distinct CDR3 sequences, roughly 94% being singletons. Study observations and caveats: TCR sequencing and HLA analysis covered a relatively small number of individuals.

This clonotype originated in a human donor with multiple sclerosis. The chain has TRBV24-1 and TRBJ2-3; TRBD2 matches at 10 bases. Sequencing was done on a sample of CD8+ T cells from PBMCs. The chain's CDR3 is CATSEGASGSDTQYF. For the CDR3, the DNA is TGTGCCACCAGTGAAGGGGCTAGCGGGAGCGATACGCAGTATTTT.